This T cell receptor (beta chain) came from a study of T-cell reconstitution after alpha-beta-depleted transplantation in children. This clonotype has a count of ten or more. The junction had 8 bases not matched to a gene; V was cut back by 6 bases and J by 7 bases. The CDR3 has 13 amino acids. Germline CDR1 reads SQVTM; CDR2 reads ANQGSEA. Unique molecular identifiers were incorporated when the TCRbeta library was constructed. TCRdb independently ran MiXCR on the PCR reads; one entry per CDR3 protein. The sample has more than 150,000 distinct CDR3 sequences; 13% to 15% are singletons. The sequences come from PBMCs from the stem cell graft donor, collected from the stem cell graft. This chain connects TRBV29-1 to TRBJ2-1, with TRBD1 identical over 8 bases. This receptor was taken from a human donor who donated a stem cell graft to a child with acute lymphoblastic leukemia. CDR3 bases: TGCAGCGTCGGGGCAGGGGGCAAGAATGAGCAGTTCTTC. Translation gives CSVGAGGKNEQFF.